The rows below give T cell receptor beta chains drawn from one sample of a study of blood T cell repertoires in COVID-19. TCRdb keeps only in-frame clones here, not all; method: immunoSEQ multiplex PCR. The sample shows roughly 400,000 clones, over 85% of them seen only once. The specimen was PBMCs or T cells enriched from blood (not recorded which). These receptors originate from a woman in her thirties who had recovered from COVID-19. Both conserved end residues are part of each CDR3. The order of the fields is J gene, clone size, D gene, V gene, CDR3 protein, CDR3 DNA. The D gene is left open where the match is weak. Some rows have no size entry. The others give once, few or many, or a class for an expanded clone.

j_gene: TRBJ2-1
abundance: .
d_gene: .
v_gene: TRBV11-2
CDR3aa: CASRPDGVSRGNEQFF
CDR3nt: TGTGCCAGCAGACCTGACGGAGTATCCCGGGGGAATGAGCAGTTCTTC

j_gene: TRBJ2-1
abundance: .
d_gene: TRBD1
v_gene: TRBV2
CDR3aa: CASRETGISYNEQFF
CDR3nt: TGTGCCAGCAGGGAGACAGGGATCTCCTACAATGAGCAGTTCTTC

j_gene: TRBJ1-5
abundance: .
d_gene: .
v_gene: TRBV2
CDR3aa: CASSEYRQVSNQPQHF
CDR3nt: TGTGCCAGCAGTGAATATAGGCAGGTTAGCAATCAGCCCCAGCATTTT

j_gene: TRBJ1-1
abundance: .
d_gene: .
v_gene: TRBV25-1
CDR3aa: CASSFGWVNTEAFF
CDR3nt: TGTGCCAGCAGTTTCGGGTGGGTGAACACTGAAGCTTTCTTT

j_gene: TRBJ1-2
abundance: .
d_gene: TRBD1
v_gene: TRBV6-5
CDR3aa: CASASDRGRGYTF
CDR3nt: TGTGCCAGCGCTTCGGACAGGGGGCGAGGCTACACCTTC

j_gene: TRBJ2-7
abundance: once
d_gene: TRBD2
v_gene: TRBV3-1/TRBV3-2
CDR3aa: CASSPSGLVYEQYF
CDR3nt: TGTGCCAGCAGCCCATCGGGACTAGTCTACGAGCAGTACTTC

j_gene: TRBJ2-1
abundance: .
d_gene: .
v_gene: TRBV27
CDR3aa: CASSLGAYNEQFF
CDR3nt: TGTGCCAGCAGTTTGGGAGCGTACAATGAGCAGTTCTTC

j_gene: TRBJ1-1
abundance: .
d_gene: TRBD1
v_gene: TRBV19
CDR3aa: CASSMPGQGIGGNTEAFF
CDR3nt: TGTGCCAGTAGTATGCCGGGACAGGGGATTGGGGGGAACACTGAAGCTTTCTTT

j_gene: TRBJ1-1
abundance: .
d_gene: .
v_gene: TRBV7-2
CDR3aa: CASSLAAAMNTEAFF
CDR3nt: TGTGCCAGCAGCTTAGCGGCGGCGATGAACACTGAAGCTTTCTTT

j_gene: TRBJ2-7
abundance: .
d_gene: .
v_gene: TRBV19
CDR3aa: CASSIRGSSYEQYF
CDR3nt: TGTGCCAGTAGTATAAGGGGGAGCTCCTACGAGCAGTACTTC

j_gene: TRBJ1-1
abundance: .
d_gene: .
v_gene: TRBV3-1/TRBV3-2
CDR3aa: CASSQDIWAGSNTEAFF
CDR3nt: TGTGCCAGCAGCCAAGATATCTGGGCCGGCTCGAACACTGAAGCTTTCTTT

j_gene: TRBJ1-1
abundance: .
d_gene: .
v_gene: TRBV5-1
CDR3aa: CASSFRGVGSTEAFF
CDR3nt: TGCGCCAGCAGCTTCCGTGGGGTTGGGAGTACTGAAGCTTTCTTT

j_gene: TRBJ2-7
abundance: .
d_gene: TRBD2
v_gene: TRBV4-2
CDR3aa: CASSQGSSGAYEQYF
CDR3nt: TGTGCCAGCAGCCAAGGCTCTAGCGGAGCCTACGAGCAGTACTTC

j_gene: TRBJ1-2
abundance: .
d_gene: .
v_gene: TRBV19
CDR3aa: CASSITGWHYGYTF
CDR3nt: TGTGCCAGTAGTATAACGGGGTGGCACTATGGCTACACCTTC

j_gene: TRBJ1-2
abundance: few
d_gene: .
v_gene: TRBV7-9
CDR3aa: CASSPGYGYTF
CDR3nt: TGTGCCAGCAGCCCGGGCTATGGCTACACCTTC

j_gene: TRBJ1-6
abundance: once
d_gene: .
v_gene: TRBV5-4
CDR3aa: CASSRLVSSYNSPLHF
CDR3nt: TGTGCCAGCAGCCGGTTGGTTAGCTCCTATAATTCACCCCTCCACTTT

j_gene: TRBJ1-4
abundance: .
d_gene: .
v_gene: TRBV6-5
CDR3aa: CASSYSGQLINEKLFF
CDR3nt: TGTGCCAGCAGTTACTCTGGACAGCTTATAAATGAAAAACTGTTTTTT

j_gene: TRBJ1-2
abundance: .
d_gene: TRBD1
v_gene: TRBV19
CDR3aa: CASSTPSTGGDLYGYTF
CDR3nt: TGTGCCAGTAGTACCCCCTCCACAGGGGGGGATCTCTATGGCTACACCTTC

j_gene: TRBJ2-5
abundance: .
d_gene: TRBD1
v_gene: TRBV24-1
CDR3aa: CATSDSSAGGETQYF
CDR3nt: TGTGCCACCAGTGATAGCAGTGCAGGGGGAGAGACCCAGTACTTC

j_gene: TRBJ2-3
abundance: .
d_gene: .
v_gene: TRBV6-2/TRBV6-3
CDR3aa: CASSNRVMGDTQYF
CDR3nt: TGTGCCAGCAGTAACAGGGTAATGGGTGATACGCAGTATTTT

j_gene: TRBJ2-1
abundance: few
d_gene: TRBD1
v_gene: TRBV20-1
CDR3aa: CSAFDRGEQFF
CDR3nt: TGCAGTGCTTTCGACAGGGGGGAGCAGTTCTTC

j_gene: TRBJ1-1
abundance: .
d_gene: .
v_gene: TRBV27
CDR3aa: CASSTKGPSLRMNTEAFF
CDR3nt: TGTGCCAGCAGTACGAAGGGGCCGAGTCTAAGGATGAACACTGAAGCTTTCTTT

j_gene: TRBJ2-3
abundance: .
d_gene: .
v_gene: TRBV24-1
CDR3aa: CATSKGSTDTQYF
CDR3nt: TGTGCCACCTCAAAGGGGAGCACAGATACGCAGTATTTT

j_gene: TRBJ2-1
abundance: .
d_gene: .
v_gene: TRBV5-8
CDR3aa: CASSLGRVLDEQFF
CDR3nt: TGTGCCAGCAGCTTGGGCAGGGTTCTGGATGAGCAGTTCTTC

j_gene: TRBJ2-6
abundance: .
d_gene: .
v_gene: TRBV5-1
CDR3aa: CASSLAGGAGANVLTF
CDR3nt: TGCGCCAGCAGCTTGGCGGGGGGCGCTGGGGCCAACGTCCTGACTTTC

j_gene: TRBJ2-6
abundance: once
d_gene: TRBD1
v_gene: TRBV3-1/TRBV3-2
CDR3aa: CASSQVRTGSGANVLTF
CDR3nt: TGTGCCAGCAGCCAAGTCAGGACAGGGTCAGGGGCCAACGTCCTGACTTTC

j_gene: TRBJ2-1
abundance: .
d_gene: TRBD2
v_gene: TRBV6-5
CDR3aa: CATSPGGSRYNEQFF
CDR3nt: TGTGCCACCAGCCCGGGGGGTAGCAGGTACAATGAGCAGTTCTTC

j_gene: TRBJ2-2
abundance: .
d_gene: .
v_gene: TRBV29-1
CDR3aa: CSVAGRAGTGELFF
CDR3nt: TGCAGCGTTGCCGGAAGGGCGGGCACCGGGGAGCTGTTTTTT

j_gene: TRBJ2-7
abundance: few
d_gene: TRBD2
v_gene: TRBV7-2
CDR3aa: CASRPPGLASNEQYF
CDR3nt: TGTGCCAGCAGGCCTCCGGGACTAGCGAGTAACGAGCAGTACTTC

j_gene: TRBJ2-3
abundance: .
d_gene: TRBD2
v_gene: TRBV11-2
CDR3aa: CASSLEGLAGDTDTQYF
CDR3nt: TGTGCCAGCAGCTTAGAGGGACTAGCGGGAGACACAGATACGCAGTATTTT

j_gene: TRBJ2-7
abundance: .
d_gene: TRBD1
v_gene: TRBV19
CDR3aa: CASSVGQGNYEQYF
CDR3nt: TGTGCCAGTAGTGTAGGACAGGGTAACTACGAGCAGTACTTC

j_gene: TRBJ1-5
abundance: .
d_gene: .
v_gene: TRBV19
CDR3aa: CASSMGRGPLQPQHF
CDR3nt: TGTGCCAGTAGTATGGGCAGGGGCCCGTTGCAGCCCCAGCATTTT

j_gene: TRBJ1-3
abundance: .
d_gene: TRBD1
v_gene: TRBV7-9
CDR3aa: CASSGRGTGAPRAGNTIYF
CDR3nt: TGTGCCAGCAGCGGACGCGGGACAGGGGCCCCGCGGGCCGGAAACACCATATATTTT

j_gene: TRBJ2-7
abundance: once
d_gene: .
v_gene: TRBV27
CDR3aa: CASSLSGALYEQYF
CDR3nt: TGTGCCAGCAGTTTATCAGGGGCCCTCTACGAGCAGTACTTC

j_gene: TRBJ1-1
abundance: .
d_gene: TRBD1
v_gene: TRBV2
CDR3aa: CASSRRTGRRAAFF
CDR3nt: TGTGCCAGCAGCAGACGGACAGGGAGGCGGGCAGCTTTCTTT

j_gene: TRBJ2-1
abundance: .
d_gene: .
v_gene: TRBV7-6
CDR3aa: CASSSGKREEQFF
CDR3nt: TGTGCCAGCAGCTCCGGTAAACGGGAGGAGCAGTTCTTC

j_gene: TRBJ1-1
abundance: few
d_gene: .
v_gene: TRBV10-2
CDR3aa: CASSAPSVGGTEAFF
CDR3nt: TGCGCCAGCAGTGCCCCCTCGGTAGGGGGCACTGAAGCTTTCTTT

j_gene: TRBJ2-1
abundance: .
d_gene: TRBD1
v_gene: TRBV2
CDR3aa: CASSPDRSYNEQFF
CDR3nt: TGTGCCAGCAGTCCGGACAGGAGCTACAATGAGCAGTTCTTC

j_gene: TRBJ2-1
abundance: .
d_gene: .
v_gene: TRBV4-2
CDR3aa: CASSQPSISDEQFF
CDR3nt: TGTGCCAGCAGCCAACCCTCTATAAGCGATGAGCAGTTCTTC

j_gene: TRBJ2-1
abundance: .
d_gene: TRBD1
v_gene: TRBV9
CDR3aa: CASSVVGQGGNEQFF
CDR3nt: TGTGCCAGCAGCGTGGTCGGACAGGGAGGTAATGAGCAGTTCTTC

j_gene: TRBJ1-1
abundance: few
d_gene: .
v_gene: TRBV6-6
CDR3aa: CASSVGGLYSNTEAFF
CDR3nt: TGTGCCAGCAGTGTCGGCGGCCTTTACTCGAACACTGAAGCTTTCTTT

j_gene: TRBJ1-2
abundance: once
d_gene: .
v_gene: TRBV5-1
CDR3aa: CASSPGGQGPLFYGYTF
CDR3nt: TGCGCCAGCAGCCCTGGAGGGCAGGGCCCTTTATTCTATGGCTACACCTTC

j_gene: TRBJ2-5
abundance: .
d_gene: .
v_gene: TRBV5-6
CDR3aa: CASSLDPTGQGQETQYF
CDR3nt: TGTGCCAGCAGCTTGGACCCCACCGGACAAGGCCAAGAGACCCAGTACTTC

j_gene: TRBJ1-3
abundance: .
d_gene: .
v_gene: TRBV19
CDR3aa: CASSLITLTGASGNTIYF
CDR3nt: TGTGCCAGTAGTCTCATTACGCTGACAGGCGCCTCTGGAAACACCATATATTTT

j_gene: TRBJ2-7
abundance: .
d_gene: .
v_gene: TRBV28
CDR3aa: CASSLTTKSSYEQYF
CDR3nt: TGTGCCAGCAGTCTGACTACCAAGAGCTCCTACGAGCAGTACTTC

j_gene: TRBJ1-1
abundance: .
d_gene: .
v_gene: TRBV6-5
CDR3aa: CASRGSLNTEAFF
CDR3nt: TGTGCCAGCAGGGGCAGTCTAAACACTGAAGCTTTCTTT

j_gene: TRBJ2-3
abundance: .
d_gene: TRBD2
v_gene: TRBV7-2
CDR3aa: CASSLLASGGAGDTQYF
CDR3nt: TGTGCCAGCAGCTTACTGGCTAGCGGGGGGGCAGGAGATACGCAGTATTTT

j_gene: TRBJ2-2
abundance: .
d_gene: .
v_gene: TRBV28
CDR3aa: CASSHRGERATGELFF
CDR3nt: TGTGCCAGCAGTCATCGCGGGGAGCGCGCCACCGGGGAGCTGTTTTTT

j_gene: TRBJ2-7
abundance: .
d_gene: TRBD2
v_gene: TRBV5-1
CDR3aa: CASSLGFGLAGANEQYF
CDR3nt: TGCGCCAGCAGCTTGGGGTTTGGACTAGCGGGAGCAAACGAGCAGTACTTC

j_gene: TRBJ1-5
abundance: .
d_gene: .
v_gene: TRBV5-6
CDR3aa: CASSLTDQPQHF
CDR3nt: TGTGCCAGCAGCTTGACGGATCAGCCCCAGCATTTT

j_gene: TRBJ2-5
abundance: few
d_gene: .
v_gene: TRBV25-1
CDR3aa: CASSRRREQETQYF
CDR3nt: TGTGCCAGCAGTCGACGGAGGGAGCAAGAGACCCAGTACTTC

j_gene: TRBJ2-7
abundance: .
d_gene: .
v_gene: TRBV18
CDR3aa: CASSEAERSEQYF
CDR3nt: TGTGCCAGCTCCGAGGCCGAGCGTTCGGAGCAGTACTTC

j_gene: TRBJ2-7
abundance: .
d_gene: TRBD1
v_gene: TRBV14
CDR3aa: CASSRTGDEQYF
CDR3nt: TGTGCCAGCAGCCGGACAGGGGACGAGCAGTACTTC

j_gene: TRBJ2-5
abundance: .
d_gene: .
v_gene: TRBV12-3/TRBV12-4
CDR3aa: CASRRDSQETQYF
CDR3nt: TGTGCCAGCAGACGGGACTCACAAGAGACCCAGTACTTC

j_gene: TRBJ1-1
abundance: .
d_gene: .
v_gene: TRBV19
CDR3aa: CASSIHNEAEAFF
CDR3nt: TGTGCCAGTAGTATTCATAACGAGGCTGAAGCTTTCTTT

j_gene: TRBJ2-7
abundance: .
d_gene: .
v_gene: TRBV3-1/TRBV3-2
CDR3aa: CASSQGGLYAYEQYF
CDR3nt: TGTGCCAGCAGCCAGGGGGGACTCTATGCCTACGAGCAGTACTTC